This is a list of T cell receptor beta chains from one sample in a study of blood T cell repertoires in COVID-19. Here immunoSEQ multiplex PCR was the method, and the copy in TCRdb shows in-frame clones only, minus some. The sample shows hundreds of thousands of clones, nearly 90% of them seen only once. What was sequenced was PBMCs or T cells enriched from blood (not recorded which). The receptor set was obtained from a woman under 30 with acute COVID-19. The CDR3 runs from the conserved cysteine through the conserved F or W. Fields, in order: J gene, V gene, D gene, clone size, CDR3 length, CDR3 DNA, CDR3 protein. A D gene is named only where the DNA matches it firmly. The size of a clone is reported for some rows only, either as once, few or many, or as a class for expanded clones.

J: TRBJ1-3; V: TRBV11-3; D: .; size: .; length: 15; DNA: TGTGCCAGCAGCTTCACGGGGTTAGCTGGAAACACCATATATTTT; CDR3: CASSFTGLAGNTIYF
J: TRBJ2-5; V: TRBV19; D: TRBD1; size: .; length: 13; DNA: TGTGCCAGTAGTATGGGACAGACGGAGACCCAGTACTTC; CDR3: CASSMGQTETQYF
J: TRBJ1-5; V: TRBV18; D: .; size: .; length: 12; DNA: TGTGCCAGCTCACCCCAAAATCAGCCCCAGCATTTT; CDR3: CASSPQNQPQHF
J: TRBJ2-2; V: TRBV10-2; D: TRBD1; size: .; length: 16; DNA: TGCGCCAGCAGTGAGGGGGACAGGGGTTACACCGGGGAGCTGTTTTTT; CDR3: CASSEGDRGYTGELFF
J: TRBJ1-6; V: TRBV5-1; D: TRBD1; size: .; length: 15; DNA: TGCGCCAGCTCGGACAGGGGGTCCTATAATTCACCCCTCCACTTT; CDR3: CASSDRGSYNSPLHF
J: TRBJ1-2; V: TRBV20-1; D: TRBD1; size: .; length: 11; DNA: TGCAGTGCTAGAGGACAGGGGGGCTACACCTTC; CDR3: CSARGQGGYTF
J: TRBJ2-7; V: TRBV10-1; D: .; size: .; length: 13; DNA: TGCGCCAGCAGTGAGCTAAACTCCTACGAGCAGTACTTC; CDR3: CASSELNSYEQYF
J: TRBJ1-1; V: TRBV6-2/TRBV6-3; D: TRBD1; size: .; length: 16; DNA: TGTGCCAGCAGCCCCGGGACAGGGGGCTTCTACACTGAAGCTTTCTTT; CDR3: CASSPGTGGFYTEAFF
J: TRBJ2-3; V: TRBV28; D: .; size: .; length: 15; DNA: TGTGCCAGCAGTTTAGCAGGGATGAACACAGATACGCAGTATTTT; CDR3: CASSLAGMNTDTQYF
J: TRBJ1-6; V: TRBV15; D: TRBD1; size: few; length: 15; DNA: TGTGCCACCAGCAGAGTTCTACAGGGGAATTCACCCCTCCACTTT; CDR3: CATSRVLQGNSPLHF
J: TRBJ2-1; V: TRBV6-2/TRBV6-3; D: TRBD2; size: .; length: 20; DNA: TGTGCCAGCAGTTATAGCGTCGTCCAGCGGGAGGCCAAGTCCTACAATGAGCAGTTCTTC; CDR3: CASSYSVVQREAKSYNEQFF
J: TRBJ2-7; V: TRBV29-1; D: TRBD2; size: .; length: 15; DNA: TGCAGCGTTGAACTAGCGGGGGCGAATGCCTACGAGCAGTACTTC; CDR3: CSVELAGANAYEQYF
J: TRBJ2-7; V: TRBV5-1; D: .; size: once; length: 13; DNA: TGCGCCAGCAGCTTGGAGACAAAATACGAGCAGTACTTC; CDR3: CASSLETKYEQYF
J: TRBJ1-5; V: TRBV7-9; D: .; size: .; length: 13; DNA: TGTGCCAGCAGCCCCCTTGGCAATCAGCCCCAGCATTTT; CDR3: CASSPLGNQPQHF
J: TRBJ2-5; V: TRBV10-3; D: TRBD1; size: .; length: 14; DNA: TGTGCCATCAGCGATGGACAGGGGGACGAGACCCAGTACTTC; CDR3: CAISDGQGDETQYF
J: TRBJ1-2; V: TRBV2; D: TRBD1; size: .; length: 15; DNA: TGTGCCAGCAGTGGAGACAGGGGGTCAGACTATGGCTACACCTTC; CDR3: CASSGDRGSDYGYTF
J: TRBJ1-1; V: TRBV9; D: .; size: once; length: 15; DNA: TGTGCCAGCAGCCCCGCGGGAGTCATTGCCACTGAAGCTTTCTTT; CDR3: CASSPAGVIATEAFF
J: TRBJ1-4; V: TRBV6-5; D: .; size: .; length: 15; DNA: TGTGCCAGCAGTTACCGGGACACAACTAATGAAAAACTGTTTTTT; CDR3: CASSYRDTTNEKLFF
J: TRBJ2-7; V: TRBV7-8; D: .; size: .; length: 12; DNA: TGTGCCAGCAGCCTAAGCGGATACGAGCAGTACTTC; CDR3: CASSLSGYEQYF
J: TRBJ2-3; V: TRBV5-1; D: TRBD1; size: .; length: 16; DNA: TGCGCCAGCAGCTGGGGACAGAGCTCCCGCACAGATACGCAGTATTTT; CDR3: CASSWGQSSRTDTQYF
J: TRBJ1-1; V: TRBV5-1; D: TRBD1; size: .; length: 13; DNA: TGCGCCAGCAGCGGTACAGGGGGCGATGAAGCTTTCTTT; CDR3: CASSGTGGDEAFF
J: TRBJ1-3; V: TRBV5-1; D: TRBD1; size: .; length: 17; DNA: TGCGCCAGCAGCTTGGGGACAGGTTCGAGCTCTGGAAACACCATATATTTT; CDR3: CASSLGTGSSSGNTIYF
J: TRBJ2-3; V: TRBV28; D: .; size: .; length: 14; DNA: TGTGCCAGCAGTGTTCCGGGGTCCACAGATACGCAGTATTTT; CDR3: CASSVPGSTDTQYF
J: TRBJ2-7; V: TRBV5-5; D: .; size: .; length: 13; DNA: TGTGCCAGCAGCTTTTCGGGGTCCTACGAGCAGTACTTC; CDR3: CASSFSGSYEQYF
J: TRBJ2-3; V: TRBV30; D: TRBD2; size: .; length: 16; DNA: TGTGCCTGGAGCGCCTTTGAGCGGGAGAGCACAGATACGCAGTATTTT; CDR3: CAWSAFERESTDTQYF
J: TRBJ2-1; V: TRBV7-2; D: TRBD1; size: .; length: 13; DNA: TGTGCCAGCAGCTTGATACAGGGGAATGAGCAGTTCTTC; CDR3: CASSLIQGNEQFF
J: TRBJ2-3; V: TRBV5-6; D: .; size: few; length: 14; DNA: TGTGCCAGCAGACAGGGGACTAGCACAGATACGCAGTATTTT; CDR3: CASRQGTSTDTQYF
J: TRBJ2-1; V: TRBV6-5; D: TRBD1; size: .; length: 13; DNA: TGTGCCAGCAGAAGACAGGGTAGGAATGAGCAGTTCTTC; CDR3: CASRRQGRNEQFF
J: TRBJ2-1; V: TRBV28; D: .; size: .; length: 14; DNA: TGTGCCAGCAGTTTAGGTGGCAGCTACAATGAGCAGTTCTTC; CDR3: CASSLGGSYNEQFF
J: TRBJ1-5; V: TRBV14; D: .; size: few; length: 14; DNA: TGTGCCAGCAGCCAATATGCGAGCAATCAGCCCCAGCATTTT; CDR3: CASSQYASNQPQHF
J: TRBJ2-5; V: TRBV9; D: TRBD2; size: .; length: 15; DNA: TGTGCCAGCAGCGTATCTAGCGGGAGGGAAGAGACCCAGTACTTC; CDR3: CASSVSSGREETQYF
J: TRBJ1-2; V: TRBV6-6; D: TRBD1; size: few; length: 15; DNA: TGTGCCAGCAGTTACGCCGCGGGACAGGGTCGTGGCTACACCTTC; CDR3: CASSYAAGQGRGYTF
J: TRBJ2-3; V: TRBV19; D: TRBD1; size: .; length: 17; DNA: TGTGCCAGTAGTATAGACGAGGACAGGGAGATTACAGATACGCAGTATTTT; CDR3: CASSIDEDREITDTQYF
J: TRBJ2-6; V: TRBV24-1; D: TRBD2; size: .; length: 19; DNA: TGTGCCACCAGTGACCCAGGGCGGGGGTTACGCTCTGGGGCCAACGTCCTGACTTTC; CDR3: CATSDPGRGLRSGANVLTF
J: TRBJ2-2; V: TRBV4-1; D: TRBD1; size: .; length: 16; DNA: TGCGCCAGCAGCCAAGGACAGGGAGCGAACACCGGGGAGCTGTTTTTT; CDR3: CASSQGQGANTGELFF
J: TRBJ2-1; V: TRBV18; D: .; size: .; length: 12; DNA: TGTGCCAGCAATGGGGGGTACAATGAGCAGTTCTTC; CDR3: CASNGGYNEQFF
J: TRBJ2-7; V: TRBV6-5; D: .; size: .; length: 14; DNA: TGTGCCAGCAGTTCGGTTTACGGGAGTGGAGAGCAGTACTTC; CDR3: CASSSVYGSGEQYF
J: TRBJ2-3; V: TRBV10-3; D: .; size: .; length: 15; DNA: TGTGCCATCAGGGGACTCCGGGGACCCACAGATACGCAGTATTTT; CDR3: CAIRGLRGPTDTQYF
J: TRBJ1-2; V: TRBV4-3; D: TRBD1; size: .; length: 14; DNA: TGCGCCAGCAGCCAAACACAGGGGAACTATGGCTACACCTTC; CDR3: CASSQTQGNYGYTF
J: TRBJ1-4; V: TRBV27; D: TRBD1; size: .; length: 12; DNA: TGTGCCAGCAGGACAGGGGGCGAAAAACTGTTTTTT; CDR3: CASRTGGEKLFF
J: TRBJ2-3; V: TRBV19; D: .; size: .; length: 14; DNA: TGTGCCAGTAGTCCCGGGACAAGCACAGATACGCAGTATTTT; CDR3: CASSPGTSTDTQYF
J: TRBJ1-2; V: TRBV7-2; D: TRBD1; size: once; length: 15; DNA: TGTGCCAGCAGCTTAAATACAGGGGGCGCGGCTGGCAACACCTTC; CDR3: CASSLNTGGAAGNTF
J: TRBJ2-1; V: TRBV4-1; D: TRBD1; size: .; length: 14; DNA: TGCGCCAGCAGGAGTCGGACAGGTAACAATGAGCAGTTCTTC; CDR3: CASRSRTGNNEQFF
J: TRBJ2-2; V: TRBV18; D: .; size: .; length: 13; DNA: TGTGCCAGCTCACCTAGGAACACCGGGGAGCTGTTTTTT; CDR3: CASSPRNTGELFF
J: TRBJ2-7; V: TRBV4-1; D: .; size: .; length: 14; DNA: TGCGCCAGCAGCCAAGATAGGGGCTCCTACGAGCAGTACTTC; CDR3: CASSQDRGSYEQYF
J: TRBJ1-6; V: TRBV7-8; D: .; size: .; length: 19; DNA: TGTGCCAGCAGCCCGACAGCAAAAACTTCATTCTCCTATAATTCACCCCTCCACTTT; CDR3: CASSPTAKTSFSYNSPLHF
J: TRBJ2-7; V: TRBV4-1; D: .; size: .; length: 13; DNA: TGCGCCAGCAGCCCAAACAGGGACTACGAGCAGTACTTC; CDR3: CASSPNRDYEQYF
J: TRBJ2-4; V: TRBV3-1/TRBV3-2; D: TRBD2; size: .; length: 17; DNA: TGTGCCAGCAGCCAAGATCTGGGAGCGGGAGCTAAAAACATTCAGTACTTC; CDR3: CASSQDLGAGAKNIQYF
J: TRBJ1-3; V: TRBV28; D: .; size: .; length: 15; DNA: TGTGCCAGCAGTTTGGCCTCTTACTCTGGAAACACCATATATTTT; CDR3: CASSLASYSGNTIYF
J: TRBJ2-7; V: TRBV6-2/TRBV6-3; D: .; size: .; length: 13; DNA: TGTGCCAGCAGTATGGACTACATCTACGAGCAGTACTTC; CDR3: CASSMDYIYEQYF
J: TRBJ2-4; V: TRBV7-9; D: TRBD2; size: .; length: 17; DNA: TGTGCCAGCAGTTCTCCGGGACTAGGGCCCCGCCAAAACATTCAGTACTTC; CDR3: CASSSPGLGPRQNIQYF
J: TRBJ1-2; V: TRBV15; D: TRBD1; size: once; length: 18; DNA: TGTGCCACCAGCAGAGTTCCCCTTGCGGACAGGGTAAAGCATGGCTACACCTTC; CDR3: CATSRVPLADRVKHGYTF